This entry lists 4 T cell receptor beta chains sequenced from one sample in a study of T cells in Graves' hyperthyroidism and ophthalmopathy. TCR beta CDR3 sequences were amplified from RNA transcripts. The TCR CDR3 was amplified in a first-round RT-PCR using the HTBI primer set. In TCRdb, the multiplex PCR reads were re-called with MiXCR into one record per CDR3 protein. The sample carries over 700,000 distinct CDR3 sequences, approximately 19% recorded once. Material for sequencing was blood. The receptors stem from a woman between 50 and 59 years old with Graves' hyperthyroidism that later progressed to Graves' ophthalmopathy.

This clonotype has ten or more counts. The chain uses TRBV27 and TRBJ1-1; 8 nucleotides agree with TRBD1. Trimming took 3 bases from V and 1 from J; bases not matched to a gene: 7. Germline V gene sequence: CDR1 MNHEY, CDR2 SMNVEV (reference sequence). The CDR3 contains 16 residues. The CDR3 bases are TGTGCCAGCAGTTTCTTCCAGGGGGCAGCGAACACTGAAGCTTTCTTT. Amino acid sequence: CASSFFQGAANTEAFF.

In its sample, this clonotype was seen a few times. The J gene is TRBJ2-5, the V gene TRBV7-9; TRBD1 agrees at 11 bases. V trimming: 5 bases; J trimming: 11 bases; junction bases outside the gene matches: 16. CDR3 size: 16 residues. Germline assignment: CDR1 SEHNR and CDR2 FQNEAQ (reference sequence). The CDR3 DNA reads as TGTGCCAGCAGCGCCCGGACAGGGGGCGATCCACGGCAACAGTACTTC. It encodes CASSARTGGDPRQQYF.

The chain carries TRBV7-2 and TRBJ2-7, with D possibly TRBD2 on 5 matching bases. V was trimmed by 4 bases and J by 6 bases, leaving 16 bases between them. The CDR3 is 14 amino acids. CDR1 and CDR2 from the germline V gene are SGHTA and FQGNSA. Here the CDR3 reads CASSSPLKGSEQYF. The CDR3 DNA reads TGTGCCAGCAGCTCCCCTCTTAAAGGGAGCGAGCAGTACTTC.

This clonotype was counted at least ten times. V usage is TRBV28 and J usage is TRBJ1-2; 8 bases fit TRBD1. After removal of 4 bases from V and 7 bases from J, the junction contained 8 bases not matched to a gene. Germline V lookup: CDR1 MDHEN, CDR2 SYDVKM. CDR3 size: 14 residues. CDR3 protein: CASSSGTGSFGYTF. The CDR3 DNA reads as TGTGCCAGCAGTTCCGGGACAGGAAGTTTTGGCTACACCTTC.